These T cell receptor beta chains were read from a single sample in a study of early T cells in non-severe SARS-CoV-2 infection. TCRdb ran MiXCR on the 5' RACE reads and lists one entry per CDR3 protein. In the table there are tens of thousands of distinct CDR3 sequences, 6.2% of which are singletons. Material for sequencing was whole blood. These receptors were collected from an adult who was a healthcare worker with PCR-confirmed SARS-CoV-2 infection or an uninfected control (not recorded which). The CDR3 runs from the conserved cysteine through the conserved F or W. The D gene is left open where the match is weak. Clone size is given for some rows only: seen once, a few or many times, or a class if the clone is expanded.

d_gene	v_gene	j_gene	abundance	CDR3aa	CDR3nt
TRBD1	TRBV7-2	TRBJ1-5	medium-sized	CASSPRTGESQPQHF	TGTGCCAGCAGCCCCCGGACAGGAGAGTCTCAGCCCCAGCATTTT
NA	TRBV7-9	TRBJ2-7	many	CASSSISWGQLAEQYF	TGTGCCAGCAGCTCAATCTCTTGGGGGCAGCTCGCCGAGCAGTACTTC
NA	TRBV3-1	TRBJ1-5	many	CASSQDGRSGSQPQHF	TGTGCCAGCAGCCAAGATGGGAGGTCCGGGAGTCAGCCCCAGCATTTT
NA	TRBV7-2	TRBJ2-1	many	CASSERTGYNEQFF	TGTGCCAGCAGCGAAAGGACGGGATACAATGAGCAGTTCTTC
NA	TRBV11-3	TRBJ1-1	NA	CASSLVMTAMNTEAFF	TGTGCCAGCAGCTTAGTTATGACAGCAATGAACACTGAAGCTTTCTTT
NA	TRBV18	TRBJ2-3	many	CASRNRDFRGIDTQYF	TGTGCCAGCCGAAACCGGGATTTCAGAGGCATAGATACGCAGTATTTT
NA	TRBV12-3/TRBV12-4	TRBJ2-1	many	CASSNNEQFF	TGTGCCAGCAGTAACAATGAGCAGTTCTTC
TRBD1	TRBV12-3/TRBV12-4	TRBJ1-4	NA	CASRQLQGKGEKLFF	TGTGCCAGCAGGCAGCTACAGGGGAAGGGTGAAAAACTGTTTTTT
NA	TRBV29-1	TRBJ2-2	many	CSVEPQGNTGELFF	TGCAGCGTTGAACCCCAGGGGAACACCGGGGAGCTGTTTTTT
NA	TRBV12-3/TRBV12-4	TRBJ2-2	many	CASSLLGPANTGELFF	TGTGCCAGCAGTTTATTAGGCCCTGCGAACACCGGGGAGCTGTTTTTT
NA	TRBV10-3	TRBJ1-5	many	CAISDTGPGNQPQHF	TGTGCCATCAGTGACACGGGGCCCGGCAATCAGCCCCAGCATTTT
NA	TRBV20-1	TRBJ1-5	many	CSASRRSNQPQHF	TGCAGTGCTAGTAGAAGGAGCAATCAGCCCCAGCATTTT
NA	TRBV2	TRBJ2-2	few	CASSAQPGSTGELFF	TGTGCCAGCAGTGCCCAGCCTGGGAGCACCGGGGAGCTGTTTTTT
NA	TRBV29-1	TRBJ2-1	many	CSVDGREYGGEQFF	TGCAGCGTTGACGGCAGGGAGTACGGGGGTGAGCAGTTCTTC
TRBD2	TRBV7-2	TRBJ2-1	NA	CASRGLAGTASSYNEQFF	TGTGCCAGCAGGGGACTAGCGGGGACTGCGAGCTCCTACAATGAGCAGTTCTTC
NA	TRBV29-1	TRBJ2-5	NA	CSTSGAQETQYF	TGCAGTACCAGCGGCGCCCAAGAGACCCAGTACTTC
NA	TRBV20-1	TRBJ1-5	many	CSARSQGAQPQHF	TGCAGTGCTAGATCACAAGGCGCTCAGCCCCAGCATTTT
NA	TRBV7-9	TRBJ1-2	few	CASSLGRGTPGYTF	TGTGCCAGCAGCTTAGGCAGGGGTACTCCTGGCTACACCTTC
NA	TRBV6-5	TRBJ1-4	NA	CASKKTQGINEKLFF	TGTGCCAGCAAAAAAACACAGGGTATTAATGAAAAACTGTTTTTT
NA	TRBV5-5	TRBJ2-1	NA	CASSLLVVYNEQFF	TGTGCCAGCAGCTTACTAGTAGTCTACAATGAGCAGTTCTTC
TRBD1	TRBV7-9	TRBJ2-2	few	CASSMGQGTTGELFF	TGTGCCAGCAGCATGGGACAGGGTACCACCGGGGAGCTGTTTTTT
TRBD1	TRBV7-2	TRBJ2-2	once	CASSSQGQESGELFF	TGTGCCAGCAGCTCCCAGGGACAGGAGTCCGGGGAGCTGTTTTTT
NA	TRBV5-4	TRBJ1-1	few	CASSLMNSMNTEAFF	TGTGCCAGCAGCTTGATGAACAGTATGAACACTGAAGCTTTCTTT
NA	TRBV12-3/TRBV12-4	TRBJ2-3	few	CASSPRGRVQTDTQYF	TGTGCCAGCAGTCCCCGGGGGCGGGTCCAAACAGATACGCAGTATTTT
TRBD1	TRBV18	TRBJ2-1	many	CASSLTGVDEQFF	TGTGCCAGCTCACTAACAGGGGTCGATGAGCAGTTCTTC
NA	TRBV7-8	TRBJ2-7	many	CASSLPTATYEQYF	TGTGCCAGCAGCTTACCGACAGCAACCTACGAGCAGTACTTC
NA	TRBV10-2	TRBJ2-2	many	CASRVGGDTGELFF	TGCGCCAGCAGGGTGGGGGGTGACACCGGGGAGCTGTTTTTT
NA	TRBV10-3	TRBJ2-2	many	CATRMGANTGELFF	TGTGCCACTAGGATGGGTGCGAACACCGGGGAGCTGTTTTTT
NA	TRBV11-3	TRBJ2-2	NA	CASRSYGTGELFF	TGTGCCAGCAGGAGCTACGGCACCGGGGAGCTGTTTTTT
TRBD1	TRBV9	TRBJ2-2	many	CASSVSGQGRLFF	TGTGCCAGCAGCGTATCCGGACAGGGGAGGTTGTTTTTT
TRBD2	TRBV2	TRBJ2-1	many	CASSWAPSGGDYNEQFF	TGTGCCAGCAGTTGGGCCCCTAGCGGGGGGGATTACAATGAGCAGTTCTTC
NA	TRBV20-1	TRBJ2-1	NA	CIPDHRNEQFF	TGCATCCCAGATCATCGAAATGAGCAGTTCTTC
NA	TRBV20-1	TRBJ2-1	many	CSARDRLDWDEQFF	TGCAGTGCTAGAGACCGACTAGATTGGGATGAGCAGTTCTTC
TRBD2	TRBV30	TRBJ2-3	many	CAWSLSGFADTQYF	TGTGCCTGGAGCCTTAGCGGGTTCGCAGATACGCAGTATTTT
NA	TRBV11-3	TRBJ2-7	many	CASSQDRLTYEQYF	TGTGCCAGCAGCCAGGACCGCCTCACCTACGAGCAGTACTTC
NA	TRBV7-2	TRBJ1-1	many	CASSFSGGDHRMNTEAFF	TGTGCCAGCAGCTTTTCCGGGGGCGATCATAGAATGAACACTGAAGCTTTCTTT
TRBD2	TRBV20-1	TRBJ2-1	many	CSADAERGLNEQFF	TGCAGTGCTGACGCCGAGCGGGGACTCAATGAGCAGTTCTTC
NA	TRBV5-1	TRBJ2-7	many	CASSINREIYEQYF	TGCGCCAGCAGCATCAACAGGGAGATCTACGAGCAGTACTTC
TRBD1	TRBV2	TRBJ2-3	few	CASNQRGPDPLLPDTQYF	TGTGCCAGCAACCAAAGGGGGCCAGACCCTCTACTTCCAGATACGCAGTATTTT
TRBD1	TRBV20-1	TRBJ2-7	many	CSATRDRSYEQYF	TGCAGTGCTACCCGGGACAGAAGCTACGAGCAGTACTTC
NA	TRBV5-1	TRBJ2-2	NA	CASRSGTLNTGELFF	TGCGCCAGCAGATCCGGGACCTTGAACACCGGGGAGCTGTTTTTT
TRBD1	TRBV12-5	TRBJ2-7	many	CASAPDGTGAREQYF	TGTGCTAGTGCACCCGACGGGACAGGGGCGAGAGAGCAGTACTTC
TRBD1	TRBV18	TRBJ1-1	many	CASSPLRQGAVNTEAFF	TGTGCCAGCTCACCGCTAAGACAGGGGGCGGTGAACACTGAAGCTTTCTTT
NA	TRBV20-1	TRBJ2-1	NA	CSPLSSDNEQFF	TGCAGTCCACTATCATCTGACAATGAGCAGTTCTTC
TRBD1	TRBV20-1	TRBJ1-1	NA	CSARLSQGVAEAFF	TGCAGTGCTAGATTATCCCAGGGGGTAGCTGAAGCTTTCTTT
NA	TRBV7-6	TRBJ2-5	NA	CASSFRGDSKETQYF	TGTGCCAGCAGCTTCCGCGGGGACAGTAAAGAGACCCAGTACTTC
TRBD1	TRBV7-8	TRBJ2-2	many	CASSFRTGPGELFF	TGTGCCAGCAGCTTCAGGACAGGTCCCGGGGAGCTGTTTTTT
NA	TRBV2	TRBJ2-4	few	CASSENPQNIQYF	TGTGCCAGCAGTGAAAATCCGCAAAACATTCAGTACTTC
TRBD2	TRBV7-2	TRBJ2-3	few	CASTPGAGGRRTDTQYF	TGTGCCAGCACTCCCGGGGCGGGGGGGCGTCGCACAGATACGCAGTATTTT
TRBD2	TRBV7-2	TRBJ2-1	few	CASSPPGLAGGRVEQFF	TGTGCCAGCAGCCCCCCGGGACTAGCGGGGGGGCGGGTTGAGCAGTTCTTC
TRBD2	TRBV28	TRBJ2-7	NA	CASRDLAGGREQYF	TGTGCCAGCAGGGACCTAGCGGGGGGGCGGGAGCAGTACTTC